This entry is about one TCR beta chain. These data come from a study of beta chain features in type 1 diabetes. The investigators reverse transcribed all of the isolated RNA, so they sequenced expressed TCRB transcripts. Some 4 million reads on average were seen across naive, central memory and regulatory T cell samples. The assay was immunoSEQ multiplex PCR, and TCRdb's table has in-frame clones only and misses some. The profile shows about 180,000 clones, about 12% of them singletons. This sequence originates from a woman aged 18-35 years in good health. Sequenced: central memory CD4+ T cells from blood.

In DNA, the CDR3 is TGTGCCAGCAGCTTAGTAGTGGCAGACTTTTATGGCTACACCTTC. Residues: CASSLVVADFYGYTF. The gene calls are TRBV7-9 and TRBJ1-2; D remains unclear. CDR1 is SEHNR and CDR2 is FQNEAQ in the germline V gene (reference sequence). This CDR3 region has 15 residues. The V gene lost 1 base and the J gene lost 5 bases, with 14 bases spanning the gap.